This T cell receptor beta chain was sequenced during a study of OX40 agonist ivuxolimab in advanced cancers. Looking at the study overall: With a range of roughly 23 to 79, age averaged approximately 64 years, and 75% to 90% were male. Earlier anti-PD-1, anti-PD-L1 or anti-CTLA-4 therapy was permitted; about 44% had received some.

Germline values: CDR1 WNHNN, CDR2 SYGVQD (reference sequence). V lost 6 bases and J lost 0; bases outside the gene matches: 10. The CDR3 sequence is 17 residues long. Profiling relied on immunoSEQ multiplex PCR, and the TCRdb table lists in-frame clones only, not all of them. This sample has 50,000 to 65,000 clones, with roughly 83% found just once. The chain links TRBV10-1 to TRBJ2-2; TRBD1 matches at 7 bases. The sample was CD4+ or CD8+ T cells sorted from blood, taken in a trial of the OX40 agonist ivuxolimab. This receptor was identified in an adult with an advanced solid tumor such as melanoma, head and neck, liver or kidney cancer. CDR3 DNA sequence: TGCGCCAGCAGAGGAACACCCGGGACAGCGAACACCGGGGAGCTGTTTTTT. It translates to CASRGTPGTANTGELFF.